This T cell receptor (beta chain) emerged from a study of neurological immune-mediated disorders. Synthesis of cDNA was performed by 5'RACE using 10-nucleotide random UMIs. In every sequencing run, more than 170 million TCR-beta sequences were generated from 15-18 subjects. A single record per CDR3 protein comes from TCRdb applying MiXCR to the 5' RACE reads. This sample has more than 100,000 distinct CDR3 sequences, with 10% to 11% found just once. This clonotype was observed at least ten times. The antigen is undetermined. The CDR3 has 14 residues. Germline loops: CDR1 MNHNS, CDR2 SASEGT. Trimming cost V 1 base and J 1 base, with 4 bases left between them. Study findings and constraints: Because no CDR3 amino acid sequences were shared across subjects by expanded clones, private repertoires were suggested in all groups. HTLV-1-associated myelopathy showed the most TCR clonal expansion; multiple sclerosis the least, below healthy controls.

Time point here: longitudinal time-point 3. The chain is built from TRBV6-1 and TRBJ2-2; unclear D gene. This TCR derives from a female donor with HTLV-1-associated myelopathy (HAM/TSP). Sequencing was performed on PBMCs. CDR3 sequence reads: CASSEGLNTGELFF. The CDR3 bases are TGTGCCAGCAGTGAAGGGTTGAACACCGGGGAGCTGTTTTTT.